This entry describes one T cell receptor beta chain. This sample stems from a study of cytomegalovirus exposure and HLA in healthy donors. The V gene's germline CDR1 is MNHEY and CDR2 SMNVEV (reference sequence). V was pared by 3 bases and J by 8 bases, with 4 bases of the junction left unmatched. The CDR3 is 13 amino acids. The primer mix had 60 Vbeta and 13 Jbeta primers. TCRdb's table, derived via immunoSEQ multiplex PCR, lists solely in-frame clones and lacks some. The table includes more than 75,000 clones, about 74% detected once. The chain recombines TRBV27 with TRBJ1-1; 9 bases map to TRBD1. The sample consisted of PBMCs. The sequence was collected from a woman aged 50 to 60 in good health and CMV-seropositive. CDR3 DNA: TGTGCCAGCAGTTTGGGACAGGGCGGAGAAGCTTTCTTT. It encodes CASSLGQGGEAFF.